The 30 T cell receptor beta chains given below trace back to one sample, sequenced in a study of T cell responses to AZD1222 COVID-19 vaccine. Using immunoSEQ multiplex PCR, the repertoire was profiled, and TCRdb retains in-frame clones only, with some absent. The data hold tens of thousands of clones, with 85% observed a single time. Sequences were derived from peripheral blood, sampled on day 0 of AZD1222 vaccination. The origin of the receptors is an adult in good health.

The chain is built from TRBV6-5 and TRBJ1-2; D uncertain. CDR1 and CDR2 (germline): MNHEY, SVGAGI. The V end lost 6 bases, the J end lost 1 base, and 9 bases lay between the germline ends. This CDR3 has 13 amino acids. The CDR3: CASSQDFNYGYTF. For the CDR3, the DNA is TGTGCCAGCAGCCAGGATTTTAACTATGGCTACACCTTC.

This chain uses TRBV15 with TRBJ1-3; tentative D call: TRBD1 (5 bases). In germline, CDR1 is LNHNV, CDR2 YYDKDF (reference sequence). V was trimmed by 0 bases and J by 0 bases, leaving 6 bases between them. This CDR3 has 15 amino acids. CDR3 coding DNA: TGTGCCACCAGCAGAGATGGGGGCTCTGGAAACACCATATATTTT. This encodes CATSRDGGSGNTIYF.

The chain uses TRBV6-5 and TRBJ2-7, with D possibly being TRBD1 (5 bases). This CDR3 region has 14 residues. Germline loops: CDR1 MNHEY, CDR2 SVGAGI. V lost 8 bases and J 2 bases, leaving 16 bases between the germline ends. This chain's CDR3 is CASGLDGRAYEQYF. DNA of the CDR3: TGTGCCAGCGGGCTCGACGGCAGGGCCTACGAGCAGTACTTC.

The rearrangement uses TRBV12-3 or TRBV12-4 and TRBJ1-5; D may be TRBD1 (6 bases). This CDR3 is built from 13 residues. V shed 5 bases and J shed 3 bases, with 8 bases lying between them. DNA for the CDR3: TGTGCCAGCAGTACAGGGATCAATCAGCCCCAGCATTTT. As protein: CASSTGINQPQHF.

V and J are TRBV20-1 and TRBJ2-7; the D gene is possibly TRBD1 (6 bases). The CDR3 contains 11 residues. Trimming pared 2 bases from V and 5 bases from J, leaving 7 bases between. The germline CDR1 and CDR2 sequences are DFQATT and SNEGSKA (reference sequence). CDR3 in amino acids: CSARRDNEQYF. In DNA, the CDR3 is TGCAGTGCTAGAAGGGACAACGAGCAGTACTTC.

The chain uses TRBV19 and TRBJ1-1; D is unresolved. Germline-derived CDR1 and CDR2 are LNHDA and SQIVND (reference sequence). This CDR3 contains 14 residues. V dropped 5 bases and J dropped 1 base, with 11 bases sitting between them. This CDR3 is CASSFGLTNTEAFF. The DNA of the CDR3 is TGTGCCAGTAGTTTTGGCCTTACGAACACTGAAGCTTTCTTT.

The rearrangement links TRBV5-6 to TRBJ1-1; maybe TRBD1 (5 bases). The CDR3 runs to 17 residues. V shed 6 bases and J shed 6 bases, with 27 bases lying between them. The V gene's germline CDR1 is SGHDT and CDR2 YYEEEE. CDR3 DNA sequence: TGTGCCAGCACCCGAAGGGGTCTTTATGATGGCTCCTCTGAAGCTTTCTTT. This translates into CASTRRGLYDGSSEAFF.

J is TRBJ1-1 and V is TRBV5-1; 9 bases are a match to TRBD1. CDR3 size: 14 residues. CDR1 is SGHRS, CDR2 YFSETQ, per germline. V was pared by 4 bases and J by 4 bases, with 5 bases of the junction left unmatched. The CDR3 region has the DNA TGCGCCAGCAGCGGGGGACAGGGAGGCACTGAAGCTTTCTTT. As protein: CASSGGQGGTEAFF.

The rearrangement joins TRBV29-1 to TRBJ1-1; D gene uncertain. The V gene's germline CDR1 is SQVTM and CDR2 ANQGSEA. There are 10 residues in the CDR3. Trimming stripped 8 bases from V and 0 bases from J, with 4 bases between. The DNA for the CDR3 is TGCAGCTTTATGAACACTGAAGCTTTCTTT. Encoded protein: CSFMNTEAFF.

This chain uses TRBV5-1 with TRBJ2-2; 9 nucleotides line up with TRBD2. Germline CDR1 is SGHRS and CDR2 is YFSETQ. Trimming at V came to 0 bases and at J to 5 bases, leaving 5 bases not matched to a gene. The CDR3 runs to 16 residues. Here the CDR3 reads CASSLGAGGETGELFF. DNA for the CDR3: TGCGCCAGCAGCTTGGGAGCGGGAGGAGAAACCGGGGAGCTGTTTTTT.

The V call is TRBV10-3, the J call TRBJ1-4; 7 bases are shared with TRBD1. The CDR3 totals 17 residues. Germline V gives CDR1 ENHRY, CDR2 SYGVKD. V lost 0 bases to trimming and J lost 8 bases; unmatched junction nucleotides: 12. CDR3 DNA sequence: TGTGCCATCAGTGAGTCTAGGTGGCAGGGGGATACCGAAAAACTGTTTTTT. It translates to CAISESRWQGDTEKLFF.

The chain couples TRBV29-1 to TRBJ2-3, with 10 nucleotides matching TRBD2. Germline V gene data show CDR1 as SQVTM and CDR2 as ANQGSEA. The CDR3 loop spans 18 amino acids. J lost 0 bases, V lost 4 bases, and 13 bases had no gene match. CDR3 in amino acids: CSVGPGTSGMISTDTQYF. CDR3 in DNA: TGCAGCGTTGGCCCGGGAACTAGCGGGATGATTAGCACAGATACGCAGTATTTT.

V gene TRBV5-1 combines with J gene TRBJ1-2; TRBD1 matches at 9 bases. The trim removed 4 bases at V and 3 bases at J, leaving 4 bases unmatched. The CDR3 is 14 residues long. Per the germline V gene, CDR1 is SGHRS and CDR2 is YFSETQ. DNA for the CDR3: TGCGCCAGCAGCCTAGACAGGGGGGACTATGGCTACACCTTC. Its translation: CASSLDRGDYGYTF.

The CDR3: CSASVRVLGRGWFYEQYF. CDR3 DNA sequence: TGCAGTGCTAGTGTACGAGTACTTGGTAGGGGGTGGTTTTACGAGCAGTACTTC. V gene TRBV20-1 combines with J gene TRBJ2-7; D may be TRBD1 (6 bases). Germline values: CDR1 DFQATT, CDR2 SNEGSKA (reference sequence). The CDR3 has 18 residues. Between the trimmed V and J ends, which lost 3 bases and 4 bases, there was a span of 28 bases.

This clone was detected only a few times. This chain links TRBV19 with TRBJ2-1, with D uncertain. Germline V CDR1 and CDR2: LNHDA, SQIVND (reference sequence). This CDR3 is 13 amino acids long. Trimming took 3 bases from V and 5 from J, leaving 8 bases between them. The CDR3 region has the DNA TGTGCCAGTAGTATCGTTTCTCACAATGAGCAGTTCTTC. This encodes CASSIVSHNEQFF.

The gene calls are TRBV5-1 and TRBJ1-4; D is uncertain. CDR1 SGHRS and CDR2 YFSETQ come from the germline V gene. Trimming pared 0 bases from V and 0 bases from J, leaving 9 bases between. This CDR3 is 16 amino acids long. The CDR3 sequence: CASSLDSGPTNEKLFF. DNA of the CDR3: TGCGCCAGCAGCTTGGATTCCGGGCCAACTAATGAAAAACTGTTTTTT. Supplemented by reference TRBV5-1 and TRBJ1-4, the full variable domain reads KAGVTQTPRYLIKTRGQQVTLSCSPISGHRSVSWYQQTPGQGLQFLFEYFSETQRNKGNFPGRFSGRQFSNSRSEMNVSTLELGDSALYLCASSLDSGPTNEKLFFGSGTQLSVL.

This clone was seen only a few times. The chain uses TRBV3-1 (or the pseudogene TRBV3-2) and TRBJ2-7, with TRBD1 as a possible D gene (5 bases). Germline V gene data show CDR1 as LGHDT and CDR2 as YNNKEL (reference sequence). This CDR3 contains 16 residues. With 5 bases removed from V and 3 bases from J, the gap between germline ends came to 20 bases. Here the CDR3 reads CASSSAPGRVVYEQYF. As DNA, the CDR3 is TGTGCCAGCAGCTCCGCCCCGGGCAGGGTGGTCTACGAGCAGTACTTC.

The chain uses TRBV5-4 and TRBJ1-2; D not certain. Germline values: CDR1 SGHNT, CDR2 YYREEE (reference sequence). This CDR3 has 12 amino acids. Deletions cut 0 bases from V and 1 base from J, with 1 base between. CDR3 bases: TGTGCCAGCAGCTTGGTTAACTATGGCTACACCTTC. It yields the protein CASSLVNYGYTF.

V gene TRBV19 combines with J gene TRBJ2-1; D call uncertain. V was clipped by 5 bases and J by 5 bases, with 16 bases between them. This CDR3 region has 15 residues. The germline V gene encodes CDR1 LNHDA and CDR2 SQIVND (reference sequence). The CDR3 DNA sequence: TGTGCCAGTAGTCTCGTCGCCCGCTTCCACAATGAGCAGTTCTTC. Its translation is CASSLVARFHNEQFF.

This clone was observed a handful of times. V and J are TRBV30 and TRBJ1-1, with a possible D match to TRBD1 (5 bases). Germline V gives CDR1 GTSNPN, CDR2 SVGIG (reference sequence). Trimming removed 2 bases from V and 0 bases from J, with 7 bases in between. The CDR3 spans 13 residues. The CDR3 is CAWSKTVNTEAFF. The CDR3 DNA reads TGTGCCTGGAGTAAGACAGTGAACACTGAAGCTTTCTTT.

The V and J genes are TRBV10-2 and TRBJ2-2, with no clear D. The CDR3 consists of 13 residues. Germline assignment: CDR1 WSHSY and CDR2 SAAADI. With 4 bases removed from V and 5 bases from J, the gap between germline ends came to 8 bases. The CDR3 reads CASSGLPTGELFF. In DNA, the CDR3 is TGCGCCAGCAGTGGATTACCGACCGGGGAGCTGTTTTTT.

The gene calls are TRBV9 and TRBJ1-6, with D possibly being TRBD1 (5 bases). The CDR3 runs to 18 residues. CDR1 is SGDLS, CDR2 YYNGEE, per germline. Between the trimmed V and J ends, which lost 3 bases and 0 bases, there was a span of 16 bases. This CDR3 reads CASSEGQRLSSYNSPLHF. In nucleotides, the CDR3 is TGTGCCAGCAGCGAGGGGCAGCGGTTGAGCTCCTATAATTCACCCCTCCACTTT.

This chain links TRBV15 with TRBJ1-2, with D perhaps TRBD1 (5 bases). Germline-derived CDR1 and CDR2 are LNHNV and YYDKDF (reference sequence). The CDR3 runs to 17 residues. Trimming removed 3 bases from V and 4 bases from J, with 21 bases in between. Here the CDR3 DNA reads TGTGCCACCAGCAGTTACCCTCCTACACGGACAAGCTATGGCTACACCTTC. Amino acid sequence: CATSSYPPTRTSYGYTF.

The chain links TRBV5-1 to TRBJ2-1, with D possibly being TRBD1 or TRBD2 (5 bases each). This CDR3 spans 15 amino acids. Germline lookup yields CDR1 SGHRS and CDR2 YFSETQ. V lost 0 bases to trimming and J lost 10 bases, with 17 bases between them. CDR3 in amino acids: CASSLAGPAGEEQFF. Here the CDR3 DNA reads TGCGCCAGCAGCTTGGCGGGGCCCGCCGGGGAAGAGCAGTTCTTC.

As concerns this clone: At one end the junction does not follow the germline gene, possibly because of a read error. The chain carries TRBV18 and TRBJ2-1; D may be TRBD2 (5 bases). Germline V gene sequence: CDR1 KGHSH, CDR2 LQKENI. The CDR3 totals 16 residues. The CDR3 DNA sequence: TGTGCCAGCTCATCACCGTCGGGAAGGATCTACAATGAGCAGTTCTTC. Translated: CASSSPSGRIYNEQFF. Full variable domain (rest looked up from reference TRBV18 and TRBJ2-1): NAGVMQNPRHLVRRRGQEARLRCSPMKGHSHVYWYRQLPEEGLKFMVYLQKENIIDESGMPKERFSAEFPKEGPSILRIQQVVRGDSAAYFCASSSPSGRIYNEQFFGPGTRLTVL.

This clone came up a few times. The V call is TRBV30, the J call TRBJ2-2; TRBD2 might be the D (5 bases). The CDR3 is 13 residues long. In germline, CDR1 is GTSNPN, CDR2 SVGIG (reference sequence). With 4 bases removed from V and 6 bases from J, the gap between germline ends came to 12 bases. The DNA of the CDR3 is TGTGCCTGGACGAGGGTCGAGGCCGGGGAGCTGTTTTTT. Protein product: CAWTRVEAGELFF.

This chain joins TRBV29-1 and TRBJ2-1; TRBD1 matches at 10 bases. V was pared by 5 bases and J by 7 bases, with 5 bases of the junction left unmatched. Germline CDR1 is SQVTM and CDR2 is ANQGSEA. The CDR3 has 13 amino acids. CDR3 loop: CSVRQGAANEQFF. The CDR3 coding sequence is TGCAGCGTTCGACAGGGGGCGGCGAATGAGCAGTTCTTC.

V is TRBV10-1 and J is TRBJ1-1; possibly TRBD1 for D (5 bases). Germline assignment: CDR1 WNHNN and CDR2 SYGVQD (reference sequence). CDR3 length: 13 residues. V was shortened by 7 bases and J by 5 bases, with 14 bases between the two germline ends. The CDR3: CASIGEWGTEAFF. The CDR3, as DNA: TGCGCCAGCATTGGTGAGTGGGGGACTGAAGCTTTCTTT.

The rearrangement joins TRBV5-4 to TRBJ2-7; D assignment may be TRBD1 or TRBD2 (7 bases each). This CDR3 comprises 16 residues. CDR1 is SGHNT, CDR2 YYREEE, per germline (reference sequence). V gave up 4 bases and J gave up 1 base, with 18 bases separating them. CDR3 in DNA: TGTGCCAGCAGCCCGCAGGGGGGCGGGGGTTCCTACGAGCAGTACTTC. The encoded protein is CASSPQGGGGSYEQYF.

This chain links TRBV5-4 with TRBJ2-1; 13 bases map to TRBD2. Trimming removed 4 bases from V and 7 bases from J; junction bases left unmatched: 8. CDR1 and CDR2 from the germline V gene are SGHNT and YYREEE (reference sequence). The CDR3 covers 16 residues. The CDR3 coding sequence is TGTGCCAGCAGCCAAACGGGACTAGCGGGGTATAATGAGCAGTTCTTC. This gives the protein CASSQTGLAGYNEQFF.